This TCR beta chain was captured in a study of blood T cell repertoires in COVID-19 (dated by TCRdb to 2020 to 2021). Regarding the complete study: Samples covering the acute and convalescent phases of COVID-19 were provided by collaborators in the United States, Italy and Spain. The prospective study material was composed of cDNA or gDNA derived from T cells, B-cell-depleted T cells, or PBMCs. Deeply sampled blood TCRbeta repertoires from subjects exposed to, actively infected with, or recovered from COVID-19 were included in the dataset. The repertoires were released in a freely available public database intended as a resource for research on the immune response to SARS-CoV-2. Samples were obtained from the ongoing ImmuneRACE study (first 160 participants) and from over 1,000 subjects provided by 6 global collaborators. A de-identified subject ID, COVID-19 status, age in years and sex were almost always included in the sample metadata. Where available, HLA class I and class II types were obtained from metadata supplied by the sample provider rather than from assay-based typing. Paper-wide results and their limitations: How much clinical and demographic metadata was included differed by source and by participant, and the metadata was provided uncurated.

Another Seattle source contributed samples from volunteer blood donors who had recovered from COVID-19. Whole blood was collected in K2EDTA tubes by collaborating institutions according to the institutions' own protocols. For TCRbeta analysis, collaborators shipped samples as frozen whole blood, isolated PBMCs, or DNA extracted from either of those sample types. The germline V gene encodes CDR1 DFQATT and CDR2 SNEGSKA (reference sequence). Compared with germline, V lacks 3 bases and J lacks 9 bases; bases without a gene match: 9. The CDR3 starts with the cysteine, ends with the phenylalanine, and has 15 residues. Just CDR3 DNA is preserved here, 45 bases in frame from base 1. TCRbeta CDR3 regions were amplified from genomic DNA using the immunoSEQ Assay, a bias-controlled multiplex PCR. In the paper's pipeline: Within the assay, amplification of reference gene primers was used to estimate how many nucleated cells each sample contained. To quantify the absolute abundance of each unique TCRbeta CDR3 rearrangement, sequence reads were collapsed and filtered. For each sample, productive Simpson clonality was calculated by taking the square root of Simpson's diversity index across productive rearrangements. TCRdb took this table from immuneACCESS and kept in-frame rearrangements with V and J called. Such tables lack part of the clones; where checked against another copy, unresolved V genes explain under half of the gap, and the rest is unexplained. The V and J calls and clone size are taken from that table; D and trimming were inferred from the DNA. This sample comprises 300,000 to 400,000 clones, around 91% of them detected only once. Around 3.5% of the sample belongs to the ten largest clones.

Comments on this clone: Its antigen remains undetermined. Base qualities are not provided; no much larger clone lies one nucleotide away.

Sequencing input: peripheral blood. The rearranged segments are TRBV20-1 and TRBJ1-6, with 9 bases matching TRBD1. The TCR was taken from a woman in her late teens or twenties who had recovered from COVID-19. The nucleotides are TGCAGTGCTAGTGTACCGGGACAGGGTAGTTCACCCCTCCACTTT. This yields the protein CSASVPGQGSSPLHF.